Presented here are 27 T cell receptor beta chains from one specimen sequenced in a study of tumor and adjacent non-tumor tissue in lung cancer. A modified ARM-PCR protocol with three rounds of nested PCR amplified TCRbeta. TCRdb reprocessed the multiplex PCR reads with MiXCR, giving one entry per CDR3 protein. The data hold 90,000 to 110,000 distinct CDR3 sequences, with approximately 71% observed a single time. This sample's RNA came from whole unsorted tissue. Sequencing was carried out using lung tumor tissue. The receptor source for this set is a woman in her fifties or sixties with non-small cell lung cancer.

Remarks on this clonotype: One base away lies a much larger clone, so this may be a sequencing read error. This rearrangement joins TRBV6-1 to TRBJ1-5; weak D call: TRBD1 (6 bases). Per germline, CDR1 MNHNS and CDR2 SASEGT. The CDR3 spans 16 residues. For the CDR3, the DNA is TGTGTCAGCAGTGAACGTCCGGACAGCTCTTATCAGCCCCAGCATTTT. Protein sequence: CVSSERPDSSYQPQHF.

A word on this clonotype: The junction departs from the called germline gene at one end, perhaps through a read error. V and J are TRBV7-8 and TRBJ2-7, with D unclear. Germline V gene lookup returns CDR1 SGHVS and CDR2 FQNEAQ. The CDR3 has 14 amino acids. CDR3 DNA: TGTGCCAGCAGCCTCAGCCAGTCCTCCTATGAGCAGTACTTC. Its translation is CASSLSQSSYEQYF.

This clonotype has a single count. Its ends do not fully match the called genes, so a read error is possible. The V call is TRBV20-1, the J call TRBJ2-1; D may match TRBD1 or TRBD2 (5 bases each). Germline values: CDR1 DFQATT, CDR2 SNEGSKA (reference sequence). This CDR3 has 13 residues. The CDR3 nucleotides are TGCAATGCTGGCGGACAAGCGGACAATGAGCAGTTCTTC. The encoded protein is CNAGGQADNEQFF.

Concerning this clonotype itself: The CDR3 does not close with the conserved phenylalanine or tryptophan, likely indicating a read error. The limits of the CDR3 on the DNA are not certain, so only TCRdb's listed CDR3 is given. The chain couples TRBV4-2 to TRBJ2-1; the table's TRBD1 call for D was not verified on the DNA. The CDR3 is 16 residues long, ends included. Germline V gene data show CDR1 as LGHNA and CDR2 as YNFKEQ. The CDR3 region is CASSQGVGGPLNEHFL.

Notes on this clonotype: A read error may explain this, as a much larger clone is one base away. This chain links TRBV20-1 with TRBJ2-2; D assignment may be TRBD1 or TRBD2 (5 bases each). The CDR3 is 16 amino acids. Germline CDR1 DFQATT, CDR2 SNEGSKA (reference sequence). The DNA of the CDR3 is TGCAGTGCTAGCGCTAGCAGGGACCTTAACACCGGGGAGCTGTCTTTT. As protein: CSASASRDLNTGELSF.

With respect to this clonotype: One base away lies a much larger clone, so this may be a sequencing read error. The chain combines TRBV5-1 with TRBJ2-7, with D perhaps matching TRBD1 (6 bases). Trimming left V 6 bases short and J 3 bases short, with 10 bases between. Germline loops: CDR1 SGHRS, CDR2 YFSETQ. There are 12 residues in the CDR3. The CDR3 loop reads CASNREGYEQYF. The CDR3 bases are TGCGCCAGCAACAGGGAAGGCTACGAGCAGTACTTC.

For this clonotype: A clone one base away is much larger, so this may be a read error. The CDR3 bases are TGTGCCAGCAGTGAAAGCGGGCGGTGGACGCATTATTTT. This gives the protein CASSESGRWTHYF. The rearrangement uses TRBV6-1 and TRBJ2-3, with D possibly TRBD2 on 6 matching bases. Germline assignment: CDR1 MNHNS and CDR2 SASEGT. The CDR3 has 13 amino acids.

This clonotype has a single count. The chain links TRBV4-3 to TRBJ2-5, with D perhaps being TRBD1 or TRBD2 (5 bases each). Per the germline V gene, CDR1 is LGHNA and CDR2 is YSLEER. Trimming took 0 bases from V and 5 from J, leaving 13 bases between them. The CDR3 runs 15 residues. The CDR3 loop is CASSQEVSGRETQYF. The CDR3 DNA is TGCGCCAGCAGCCAAGAGGTCTCGGGACGGGAGACCCAGTACTTC.

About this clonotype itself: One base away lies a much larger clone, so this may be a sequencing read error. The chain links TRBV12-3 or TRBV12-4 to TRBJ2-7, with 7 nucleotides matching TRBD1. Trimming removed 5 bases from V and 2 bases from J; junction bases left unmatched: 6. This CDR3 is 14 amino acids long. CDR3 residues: CASSVRDRAYEQYF. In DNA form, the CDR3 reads TGTGCCAGCAGTGTAAGAGACAGGGCCTACGAGCAGTACTTC.

The CDR3 here is CAGSGGQGQVYF. Written as DNA, the CDR3 is TGTGCCGGTAGCGGGGGACAGGGCCAAGTGTATTTT. The V gene is TRBV28, the J gene TRBJ2-3, with D perhaps given as TRBD1 or TRBD2 (9 bases each). Trimming removed 11 bases from V and 14 bases from J, with 23 bases in between. This CDR3 contains 12 residues. Germline loops: CDR1 MDHEN, CDR2 SYDVKM.

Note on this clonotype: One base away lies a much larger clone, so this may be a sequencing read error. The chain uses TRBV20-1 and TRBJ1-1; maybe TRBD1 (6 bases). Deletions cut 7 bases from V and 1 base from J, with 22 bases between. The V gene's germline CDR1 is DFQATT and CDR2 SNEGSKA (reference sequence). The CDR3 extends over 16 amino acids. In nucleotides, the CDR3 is TGCAGTGTCAAAATCGAAGGACAGTTGGGGAACACTGAAGCTTTCTTT. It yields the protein CSVKIEGQLGNTEAFF.

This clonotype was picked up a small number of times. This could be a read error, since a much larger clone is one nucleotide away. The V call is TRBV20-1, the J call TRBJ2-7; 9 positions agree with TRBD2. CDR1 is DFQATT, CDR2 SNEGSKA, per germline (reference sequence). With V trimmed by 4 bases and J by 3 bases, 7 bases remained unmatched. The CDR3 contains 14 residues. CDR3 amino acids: CSANFSGRSYEQYF. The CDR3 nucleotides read TGCAGTGCTAATTTCAGCGGGAGGAGCTACGAGCAGTACTTC.

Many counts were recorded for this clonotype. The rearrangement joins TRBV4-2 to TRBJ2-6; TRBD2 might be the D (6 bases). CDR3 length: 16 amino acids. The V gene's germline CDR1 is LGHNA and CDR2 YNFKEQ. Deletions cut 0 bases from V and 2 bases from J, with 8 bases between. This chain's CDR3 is CASSQDGGAGANVLTF. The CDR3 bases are TGTGCCAGCAGCCAAGACGGGGGTGCTGGGGCCAACGTCCTGACTTTC.

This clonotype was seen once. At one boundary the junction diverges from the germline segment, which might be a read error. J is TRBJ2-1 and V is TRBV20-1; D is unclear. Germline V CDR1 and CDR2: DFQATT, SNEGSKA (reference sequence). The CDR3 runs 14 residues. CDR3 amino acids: CSAGDPGRNNEQFF. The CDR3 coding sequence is TGCAGTGCTGGAGACCCTGGGCGGAACAATGAGCAGTTCTTC.

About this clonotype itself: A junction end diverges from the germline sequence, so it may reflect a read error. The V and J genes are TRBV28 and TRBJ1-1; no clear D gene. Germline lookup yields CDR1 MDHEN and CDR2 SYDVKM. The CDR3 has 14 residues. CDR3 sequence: CASSLRCLNTEAFF. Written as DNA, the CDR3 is TGTGCCAGCAGTTTGAGGTGTCTGAACACTGAAGCCTTCTTT.

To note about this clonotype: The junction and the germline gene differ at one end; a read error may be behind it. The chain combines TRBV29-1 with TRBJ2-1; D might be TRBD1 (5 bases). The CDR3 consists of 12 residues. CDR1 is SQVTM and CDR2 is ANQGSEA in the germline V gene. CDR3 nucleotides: TGCAGCGTTGATTCAGGGTACAATAAGCAGTTCTTC. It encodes CSVDSGYNKQFF.

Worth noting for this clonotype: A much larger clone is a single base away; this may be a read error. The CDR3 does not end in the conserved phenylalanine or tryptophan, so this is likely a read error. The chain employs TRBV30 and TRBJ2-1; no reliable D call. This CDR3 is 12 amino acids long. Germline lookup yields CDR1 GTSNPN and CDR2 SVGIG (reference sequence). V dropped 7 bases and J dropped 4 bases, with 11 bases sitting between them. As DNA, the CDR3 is TGTGCCTCCTCCCGCGGTTACAATGAGCAGTTCTCC. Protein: CASSRGYNEQFS.

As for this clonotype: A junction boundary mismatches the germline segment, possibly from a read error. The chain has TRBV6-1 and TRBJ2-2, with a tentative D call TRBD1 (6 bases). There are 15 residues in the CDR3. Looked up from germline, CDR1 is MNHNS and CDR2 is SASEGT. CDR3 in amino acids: CASSPTNGDTGELFF. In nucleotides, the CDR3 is TGTGCCAGCAGCCCGACTAACGGGGACACCGGGGAGCTATTTTTT.

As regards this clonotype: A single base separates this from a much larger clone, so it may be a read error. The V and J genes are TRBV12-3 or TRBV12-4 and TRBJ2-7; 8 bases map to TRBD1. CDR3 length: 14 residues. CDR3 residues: CANSPRGQAYEQYF. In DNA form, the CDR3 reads TGTGCCAACAGTCCACGGGGACAGGCCTACGAGCAGTACTTC.

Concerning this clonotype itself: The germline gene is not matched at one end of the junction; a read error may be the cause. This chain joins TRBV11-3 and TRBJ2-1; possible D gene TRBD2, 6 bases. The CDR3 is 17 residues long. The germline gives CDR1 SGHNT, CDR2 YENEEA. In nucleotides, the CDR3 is TGTGCCAGCAGCTTAGAGTTGACTAGAGGGAGTCAGAATGAGCAGTTCTTT. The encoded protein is CASSLELTRGSQNEQFF.

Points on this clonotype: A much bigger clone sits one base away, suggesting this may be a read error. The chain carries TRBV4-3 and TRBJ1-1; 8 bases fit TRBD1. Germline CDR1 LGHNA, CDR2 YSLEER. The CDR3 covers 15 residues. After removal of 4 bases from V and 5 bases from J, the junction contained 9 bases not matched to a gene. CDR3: CASSPADRARTEAFF. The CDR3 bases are TGCGCCAGCAGCCCTGCGGACAGGGCGAGGACTGAAGCTTTCTTT.

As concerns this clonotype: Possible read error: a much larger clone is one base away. CDR3 sequence reads: CANTYSGVVETQYF. For the CDR3, the DNA is TGTGCCAACACCTACTCAGGGGTTGTAGAGACCCAGTACTTC. The chain combines TRBV12-3 or TRBV12-4 with TRBJ2-5; perhaps TRBD1 as D (6 bases). Between the trimmed V and J ends, which lost 10 bases and 4 bases, there was a span of 19 bases. This CDR3 has 14 residues.

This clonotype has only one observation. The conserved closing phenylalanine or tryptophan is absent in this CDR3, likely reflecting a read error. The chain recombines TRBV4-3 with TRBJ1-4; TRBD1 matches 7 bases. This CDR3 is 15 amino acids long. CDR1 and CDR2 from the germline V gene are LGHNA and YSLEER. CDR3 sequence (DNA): TGCGCTAGCAGCCAAGATGAGGACAGGAGGAGCGGACTGTTTTCT. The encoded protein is CASSQDEDRRSGLFS.

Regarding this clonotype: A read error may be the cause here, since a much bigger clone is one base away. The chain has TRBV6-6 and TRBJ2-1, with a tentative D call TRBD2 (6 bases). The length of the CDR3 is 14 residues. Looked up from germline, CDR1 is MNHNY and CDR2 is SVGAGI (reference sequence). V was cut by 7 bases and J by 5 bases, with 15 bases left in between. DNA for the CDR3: TGTGCCAGCATCGGAGGGAACAGTAACAATGAGCAGTTCTTC. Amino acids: CASIGGNSNNEQFF.

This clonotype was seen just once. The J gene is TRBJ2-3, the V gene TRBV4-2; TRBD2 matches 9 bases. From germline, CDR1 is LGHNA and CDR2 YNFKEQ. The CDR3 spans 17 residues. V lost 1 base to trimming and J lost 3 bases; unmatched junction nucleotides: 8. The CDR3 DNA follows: TGTGCCAGCAGCCAAGTGGGTGTTAGCGGGGGTACAGATACGCAGTATTTT. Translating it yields CASSQVGVSGGTDTQYF.

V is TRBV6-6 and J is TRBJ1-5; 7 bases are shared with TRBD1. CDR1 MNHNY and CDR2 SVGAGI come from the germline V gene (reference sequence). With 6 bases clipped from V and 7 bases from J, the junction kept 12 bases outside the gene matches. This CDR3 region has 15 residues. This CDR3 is CASREGTEGRQPQHF. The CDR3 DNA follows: TGTGCCAGCAGAGAAGGGACAGAGGGTCGACAGCCCCAGCATTTT.

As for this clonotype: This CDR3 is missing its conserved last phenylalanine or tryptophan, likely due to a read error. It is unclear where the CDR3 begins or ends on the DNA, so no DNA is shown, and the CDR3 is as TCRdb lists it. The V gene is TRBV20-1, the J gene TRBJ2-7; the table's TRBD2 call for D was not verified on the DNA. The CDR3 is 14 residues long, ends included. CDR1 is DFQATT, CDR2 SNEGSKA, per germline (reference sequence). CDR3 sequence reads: CSARDPTRAYEQYL.